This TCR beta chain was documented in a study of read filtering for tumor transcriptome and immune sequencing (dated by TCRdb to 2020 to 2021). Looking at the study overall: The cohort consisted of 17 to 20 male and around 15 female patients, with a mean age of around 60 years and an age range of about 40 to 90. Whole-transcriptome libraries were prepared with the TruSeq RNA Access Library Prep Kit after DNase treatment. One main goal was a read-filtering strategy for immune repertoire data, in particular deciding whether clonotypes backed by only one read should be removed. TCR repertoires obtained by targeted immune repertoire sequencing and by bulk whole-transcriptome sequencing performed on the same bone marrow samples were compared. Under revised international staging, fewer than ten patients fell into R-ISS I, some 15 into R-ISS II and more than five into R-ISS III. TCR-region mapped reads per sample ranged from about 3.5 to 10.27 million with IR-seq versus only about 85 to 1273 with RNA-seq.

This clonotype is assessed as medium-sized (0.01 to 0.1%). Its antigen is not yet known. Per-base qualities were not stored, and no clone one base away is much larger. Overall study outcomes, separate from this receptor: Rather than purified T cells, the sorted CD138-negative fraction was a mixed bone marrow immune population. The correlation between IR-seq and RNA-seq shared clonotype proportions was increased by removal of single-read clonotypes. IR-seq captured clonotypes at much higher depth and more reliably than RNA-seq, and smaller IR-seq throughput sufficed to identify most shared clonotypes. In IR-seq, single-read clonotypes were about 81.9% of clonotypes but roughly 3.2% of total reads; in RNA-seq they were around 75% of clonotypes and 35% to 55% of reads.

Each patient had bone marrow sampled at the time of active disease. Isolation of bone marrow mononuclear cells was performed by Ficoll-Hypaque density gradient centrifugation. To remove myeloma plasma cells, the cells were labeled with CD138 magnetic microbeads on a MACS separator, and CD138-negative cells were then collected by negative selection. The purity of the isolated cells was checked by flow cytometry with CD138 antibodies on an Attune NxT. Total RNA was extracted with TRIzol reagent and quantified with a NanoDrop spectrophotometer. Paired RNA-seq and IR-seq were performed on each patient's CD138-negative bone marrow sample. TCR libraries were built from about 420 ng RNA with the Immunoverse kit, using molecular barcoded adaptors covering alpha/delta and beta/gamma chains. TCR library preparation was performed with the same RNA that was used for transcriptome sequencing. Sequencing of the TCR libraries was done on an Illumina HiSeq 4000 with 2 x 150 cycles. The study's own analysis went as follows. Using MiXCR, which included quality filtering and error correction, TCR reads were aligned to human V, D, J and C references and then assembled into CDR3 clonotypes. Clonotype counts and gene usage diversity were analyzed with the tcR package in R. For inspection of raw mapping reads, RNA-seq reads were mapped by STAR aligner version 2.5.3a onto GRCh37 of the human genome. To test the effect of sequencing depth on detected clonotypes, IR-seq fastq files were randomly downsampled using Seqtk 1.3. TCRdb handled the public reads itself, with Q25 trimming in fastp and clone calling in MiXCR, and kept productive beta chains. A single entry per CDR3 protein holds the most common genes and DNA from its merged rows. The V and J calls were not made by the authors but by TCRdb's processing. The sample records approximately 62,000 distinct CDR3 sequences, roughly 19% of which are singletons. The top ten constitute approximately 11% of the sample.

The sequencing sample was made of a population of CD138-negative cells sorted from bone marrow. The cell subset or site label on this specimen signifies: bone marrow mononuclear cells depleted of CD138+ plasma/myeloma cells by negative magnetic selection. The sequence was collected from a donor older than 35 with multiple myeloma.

The nucleotide sequence is given as TGCAGTGCTAGTAGGACAACCAGTACCGGGGAGCTGTTTTTT. Its product reads: CSASRTTSTGELFF. The chain joins TRBV20-1 to TRBJ2-2; TRBD1 is a possible D gene, resting on 5 matching bases. From a lookup of the germline V gene (reference sequence), CDR1 and CDR2 are DFQATT and SNEGSKA. Reading from cysteine to phenylalanine, the CDR3 counts 14 amino acids. The sequence is cut down to CDR3 DNA, 42 bases in frame from base 1. Deletion took 3 bases off V and 5 bases off J, with a span of 13 bases between the germline ends.